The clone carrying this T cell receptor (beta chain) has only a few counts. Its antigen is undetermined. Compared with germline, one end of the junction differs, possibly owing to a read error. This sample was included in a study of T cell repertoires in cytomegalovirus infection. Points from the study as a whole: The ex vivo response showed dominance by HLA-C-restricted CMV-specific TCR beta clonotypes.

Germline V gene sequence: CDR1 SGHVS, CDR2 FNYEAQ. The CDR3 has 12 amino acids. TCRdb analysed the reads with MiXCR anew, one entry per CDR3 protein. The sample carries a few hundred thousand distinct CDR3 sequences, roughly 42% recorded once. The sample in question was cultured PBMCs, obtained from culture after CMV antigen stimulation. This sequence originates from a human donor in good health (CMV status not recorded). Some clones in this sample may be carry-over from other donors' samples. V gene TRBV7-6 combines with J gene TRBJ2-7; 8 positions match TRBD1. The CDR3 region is CARSRGPNEQYF. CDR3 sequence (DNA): TGCGCCCGGAGCAGGGGGCCTAACGAGCAGTACTTC.